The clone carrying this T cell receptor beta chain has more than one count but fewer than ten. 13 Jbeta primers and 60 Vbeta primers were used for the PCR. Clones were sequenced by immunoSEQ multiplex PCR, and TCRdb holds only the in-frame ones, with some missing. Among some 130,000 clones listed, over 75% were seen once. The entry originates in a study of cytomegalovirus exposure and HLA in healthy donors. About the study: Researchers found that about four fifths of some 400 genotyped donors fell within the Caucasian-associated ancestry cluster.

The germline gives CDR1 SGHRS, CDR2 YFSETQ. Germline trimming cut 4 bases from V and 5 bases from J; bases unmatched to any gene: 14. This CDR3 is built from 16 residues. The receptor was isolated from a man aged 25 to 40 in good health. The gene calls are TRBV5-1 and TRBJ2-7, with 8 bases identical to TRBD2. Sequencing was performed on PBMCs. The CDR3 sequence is CASSVKIAGFTHEQYF. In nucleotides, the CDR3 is TGCGCCAGCAGCGTCAAAATAGCGGGATTTACGCACGAGCAGTACTTC. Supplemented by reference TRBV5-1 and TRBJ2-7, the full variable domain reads KAGVTQTPRYLIKTRGQQVTLSCSPISGHRSVSWYQQTPGQGLQFLFEYFSETQRNKGNFPGRFSGRQFSNSRSEMNVSTLELGDSALYLCASSVKIAGFTHEQYFGPGTRLTVT.